These 10 T cell receptor beta chains were sequenced from one sample in a study of a mutant IDH1 vaccine in newly diagnosed glioma. The assay was immunoSEQ multiplex PCR, and TCRdb's table has in-frame clones only and misses some. The profile shows approximately 30,000 clones, around 84% of them singletons. Antigens for these TCRs are unknown. Regarding time point: week 23, last vaccination. A 20-mer mutant IDH1 peptide at 300 ug was injected subcutaneously with topical imiquimod. This specimen consisted of PBMCs, obtained from a glioma patient whose treatment included an IDH1 peptide vaccine. Source of these receptors: a woman aged 25 to 39 with glioma.

V is TRBV5-1 and J is TRBJ1-1; tentative D call: TRBD1 (6 bases). Trimming stripped 2 bases from V and 4 bases from J, with 12 bases between. The CDR3 has 14 residues. In germline, CDR1 is SGHRS, CDR2 YFSETQ. For the CDR3, the DNA is TGCGCCAGCAGCTTAAAGGACAGTATCACTGAAGCTTTCTTT. It translates to CASSLKDSITEAFF. Variable domain in full (rest from reference TRBV5-1 and TRBJ1-1): KAGVTQTPRYLIKTRGQQVTLSCSPISGHRSVSWYQQTPGQGLQFLFEYFSETQRNKGNFPGRFSGRQFSNSRSEMNVSTLELGDSALYLCASSLKDSITEAFFGQGTRLTVV.

This clone was recorded once. One end of the junction varies from germline; a read error may be responsible. The chain combines TRBV7-7 with TRBJ2-5, with TRBD1 identical over 7 bases. Germline V CDR1 and CDR2: SSHAT, FNYEAQ (reference sequence). The CDR3 spans 15 residues. The CDR3 coding sequence is TGTGCTAGCAGCTTCGCCGGGACAGCAAAAGAGACCCAGTACTTC. Residues: CASSFAGTAKETQYF.

This chain uses TRBV1 with TRBJ1-6; the D segment call TRBD1 is taken from the table without a DNA check. TRBV1 is assigned pseudogene status. CDR3 length equals 14 residues. CDR3 nucleotide sequence: TGCACCAGCAGCCACCAGGGGTCTTGTTCACCCCTCCACTTT. Its translation is CTSSHQGSCSPLHF.

The gene calls are TRBV20-1 and TRBJ1-1; D is perhaps TRBD1 (5 bases). Trimming removed 6 bases at V and 2 bases at J, with 7 bases between. The CDR3 loop spans 11 amino acids. Looked up from germline, CDR1 is DFQATT and CDR2 is SNEGSKA (reference sequence). The CDR3 sequence is CSAQGNTEAFF. CDR3 bases: TGCAGTGCGCAGGGTAACACTGAAGCTTTCTTT.

The chain is built from TRBV5-1 and TRBJ1-6, with D unresolved. The CDR3 length is 13 residues. Germline assignment: CDR1 SGHRS and CDR2 YFSETQ. Trimming pared 3 bases from V and 7 bases from J, leaving 8 bases between. CDR3 bases: TGCGCCAGCAGCTCAACGGGGAATTCACCCCTCCACTTT. Its translation is CASSSTGNSPLHF.

This clone was observed a single time. This chain joins TRBV2 and TRBJ1-1, with TRBD1 identical over 7 bases. Trimming at V came to 10 bases and at J to 0 bases, leaving 11 bases not matched to a gene. CDR3 length equals 15 residues. Germline CDR1 and CDR2: SNHLY and FYNNEI. Here the CDR3 DNA reads TGTGCCACCCTAGCAGTGGGGACAGTGAACACTGAAGCTTTCTTT. Its protein product is CATLAVGTVNTEAFF.

The chain carries TRBV4-2 and TRBJ2-1; TRBD2 aligns across 7 bases. With V trimmed by 4 bases and J by 4 bases, 10 bases remained unmatched. Germline V gives CDR1 LGHNA, CDR2 YNFKEQ. The CDR3 consists of 16 residues. CDR3 residues: CASSPSGGGIYNEQFF. The CDR3, as DNA: TGTGCCAGCAGCCCCAGTGGCGGGGGAATTTACAATGAGCAGTTCTTC.

This clone showed up just once. The chain uses TRBV6-1 and TRBJ1-4; D is undetermined. The germline V gene encodes CDR1 MNHNS and CDR2 SASEGT. CDR3 size: 14 residues. Trimming took 4 bases from V and 0 from J, leaving 6 bases between them. The DNA for the CDR3 is TGTGCCAGCAGTGTCGCGGCAACTAATGAAAAACTGTTTTTT. It translates to CASSVAATNEKLFF.

V usage is TRBV4-3 and J usage is TRBJ2-5; 11 nucleotides align to TRBD1. J gave up 6 bases and V 1 base, and 7 bases lay outside the gene matches. The CDR3 length is 16 residues. Looked up from germline, CDR1 is LGHNA and CDR2 is YSLEER. The CDR3 spells CASSQGVRTGGQTQYF. CDR3 sequence (DNA): TGCGCCAGCAGCCAAGGGGTTCGGACAGGGGGCCAGACCCAGTACTTC.

V gene TRBV30 combines with J gene TRBJ2-5; D is possibly TRBD2 (6 bases). Germline V gene sequence: CDR1 GTSNPN, CDR2 SVGIG (reference sequence). V was pared by 4 bases and J by 4 bases, with 7 bases between. This CDR3 comprises 11 residues. DNA for the CDR3: TGTGCCTGGATGGGAGGAGAGACCCAGTACTTC. Its translation: CAWMGGETQYF.